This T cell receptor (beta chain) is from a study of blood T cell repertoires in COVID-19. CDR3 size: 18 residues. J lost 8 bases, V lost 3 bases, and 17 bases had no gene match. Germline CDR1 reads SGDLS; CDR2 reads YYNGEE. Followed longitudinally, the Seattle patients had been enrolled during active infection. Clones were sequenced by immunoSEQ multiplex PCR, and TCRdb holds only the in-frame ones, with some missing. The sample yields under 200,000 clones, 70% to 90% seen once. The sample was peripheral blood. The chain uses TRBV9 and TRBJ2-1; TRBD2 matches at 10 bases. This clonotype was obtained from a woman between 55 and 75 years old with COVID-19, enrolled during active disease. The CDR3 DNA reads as TGTGCCAGCAGCGCCCATGACGCCCTAGCGGGGGTAAACGATGAGCAGTTCTTC. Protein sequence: CASSAHDALAGVNDEQFF.